This TCR beta chain was identified in a study of T cells after yellow fever vaccination. Via MiXCR, TCRdb re-called the 5' RACE reads, giving one row per CDR3 protein. The sample has fewer than 350,000 distinct CDR3 sequences, roughly 4.3% seen once. This clonotype has ten or more counts. The antigen remains undetermined. Whole-study findings and limits: The study found a weaker secondary response that peaked faster, day 5 versus 15. The booster saw the reappearance of most primary-vaccination clones (nearly 98% CD4, 70% to 90% CD8).

Germline CDR1 reads SQVTM; CDR2 reads ANQGSEA. V was trimmed by 3 bases and J by 5 bases, leaving 13 bases between them. The CDR3 covers 13 residues. The TCR comes from a man between 18 and 35 years old who received the YFV17D yellow fever vaccine. The chain couples TRBV29-1 to TRBJ2-5; D may be TRBD1 (6 bases). Sequencing was performed on PBMCs, taken 15 days after the yellow fever booster vaccination. The CDR3 reads CSVDGRGGETQYF. CDR3 in DNA: TGCAGCGTTGATGGCAGGGGCGGGGAGACCCAGTACTTC.